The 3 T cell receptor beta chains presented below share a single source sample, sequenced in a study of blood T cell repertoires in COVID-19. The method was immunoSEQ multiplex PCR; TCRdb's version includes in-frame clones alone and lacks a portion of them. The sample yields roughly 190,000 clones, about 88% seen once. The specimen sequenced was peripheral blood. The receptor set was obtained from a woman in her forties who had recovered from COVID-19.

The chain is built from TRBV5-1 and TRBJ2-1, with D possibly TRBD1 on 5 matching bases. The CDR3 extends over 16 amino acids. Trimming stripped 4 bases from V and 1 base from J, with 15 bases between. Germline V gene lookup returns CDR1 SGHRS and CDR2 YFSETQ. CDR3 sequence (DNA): TGCGCCAGCAGCCTAACAGGAGATATTTCCTACAATGAGCAGTTCTTC. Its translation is CASSLTGDISYNEQFF. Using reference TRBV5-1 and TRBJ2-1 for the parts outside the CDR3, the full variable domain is KAGVTQTPRYLIKTRGQQVTLSCSPISGHRSVSWYQQTPGQGLQFLFEYFSETQRNKGNFPGRFSGRQFSNSRSEMNVSTLELGDSALYLCASSLTGDISYNEQFFGPGTRLTVL.

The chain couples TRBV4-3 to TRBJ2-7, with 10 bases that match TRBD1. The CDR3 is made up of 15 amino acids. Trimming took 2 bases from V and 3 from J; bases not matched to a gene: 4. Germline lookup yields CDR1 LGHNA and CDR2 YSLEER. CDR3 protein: CASSQTGQGGYEQYF. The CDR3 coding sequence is TGCGCCAGCAGCCAAACAGGACAGGGGGGCTACGAGCAGTACTTC.

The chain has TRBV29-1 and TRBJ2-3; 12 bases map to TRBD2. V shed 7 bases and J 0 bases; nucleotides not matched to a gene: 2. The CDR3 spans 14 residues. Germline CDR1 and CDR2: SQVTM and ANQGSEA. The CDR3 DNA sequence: TGCAGCGCCGGACTAGCGGGGAGCACAGATACGCAGTATTTT. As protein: CSAGLAGSTDTQYF.